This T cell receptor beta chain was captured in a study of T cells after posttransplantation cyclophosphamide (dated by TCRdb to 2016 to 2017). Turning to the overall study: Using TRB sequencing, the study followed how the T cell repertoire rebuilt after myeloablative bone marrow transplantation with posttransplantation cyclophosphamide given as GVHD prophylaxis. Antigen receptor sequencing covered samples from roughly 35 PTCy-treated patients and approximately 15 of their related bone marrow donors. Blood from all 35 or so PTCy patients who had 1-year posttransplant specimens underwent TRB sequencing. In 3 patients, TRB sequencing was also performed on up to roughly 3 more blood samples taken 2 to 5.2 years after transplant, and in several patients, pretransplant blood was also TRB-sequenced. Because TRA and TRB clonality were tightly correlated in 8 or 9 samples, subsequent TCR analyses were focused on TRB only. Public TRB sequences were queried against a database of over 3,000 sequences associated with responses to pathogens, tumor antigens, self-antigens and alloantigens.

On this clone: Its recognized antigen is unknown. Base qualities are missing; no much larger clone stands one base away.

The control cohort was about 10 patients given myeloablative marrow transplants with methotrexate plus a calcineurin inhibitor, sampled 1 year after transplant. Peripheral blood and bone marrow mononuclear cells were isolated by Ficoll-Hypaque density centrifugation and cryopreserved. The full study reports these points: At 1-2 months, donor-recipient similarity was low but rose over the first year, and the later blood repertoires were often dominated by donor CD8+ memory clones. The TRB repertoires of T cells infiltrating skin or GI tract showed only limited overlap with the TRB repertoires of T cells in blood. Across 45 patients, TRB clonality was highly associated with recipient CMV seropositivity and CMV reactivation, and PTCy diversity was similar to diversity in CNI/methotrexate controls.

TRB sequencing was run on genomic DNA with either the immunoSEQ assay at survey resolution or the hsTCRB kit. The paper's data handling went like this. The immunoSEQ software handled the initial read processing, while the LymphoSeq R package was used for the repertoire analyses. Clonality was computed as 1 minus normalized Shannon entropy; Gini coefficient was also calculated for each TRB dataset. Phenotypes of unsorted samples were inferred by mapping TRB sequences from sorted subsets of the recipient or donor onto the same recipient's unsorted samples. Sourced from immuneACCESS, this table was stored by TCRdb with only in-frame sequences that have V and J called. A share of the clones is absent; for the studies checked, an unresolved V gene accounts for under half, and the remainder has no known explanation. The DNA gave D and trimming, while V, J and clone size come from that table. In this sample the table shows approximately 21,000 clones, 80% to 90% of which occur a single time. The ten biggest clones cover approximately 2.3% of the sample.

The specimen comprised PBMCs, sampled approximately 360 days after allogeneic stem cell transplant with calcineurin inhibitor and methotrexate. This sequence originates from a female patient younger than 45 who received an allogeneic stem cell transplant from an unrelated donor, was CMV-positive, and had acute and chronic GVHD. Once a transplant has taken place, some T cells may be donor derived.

The CDR3 has the sequence CSAPGYTSSYNEQFF. The nucleotide sequence is given as TGCAGCGCCCCAGGATATACGAGCTCCTACAATGAGCAGTTCTTC. This chain joins TRBV29-1 to TRBJ2-1; no D segment can be confidently identified. Trimming at the junction amounts to 7 bases on V and 0 bases on J, and the germline ends lie 16 bases apart. CDR1 SQVTM and CDR2 ANQGSEA were looked up in the germline V gene. The CDR3 sequence holds 15 residues, the cysteine and phenylalanine included. CDR3 DNA is the only sequence kept; it has 45 bases, read in frame from the first base.